Reported below is one TCR beta chain. What it binds is not known. Assay used: immunoSEQ multiplex PCR; TCRdb lists only in-frame clones, some missing. The sample consists of about 33,000 clones, about 80% of them appearing once. The data are from a study of OX40 agonist ivuxolimab in advanced cancers. As for the study in general: As their treatment, patients were administered ivuxolimab, an agonistic anti-OX40 (CD134) antibody. With a range of roughly 23 to 90, age averaged about 58 years, and 75% to 90% were male. Points from the study as a whole: The CD4+ and CD8+ T cells in the blood had expanded clonally by week 6 at 0.1 to 3.0 mg/kg.

This CDR3 is 14 amino acids long. V dropped 5 bases and J dropped 9 bases, with 19 bases sitting between them. The germline V gene has CDR1 SGHVS and CDR2 FNYEAQ. This chain connects TRBV7-6 to TRBJ2-5; D remains ambiguous. The specimen was CD4+ or CD8+ T cells sorted from blood, collected in a trial of the OX40 agonist ivuxolimab. The TCR was taken from an adult with an advanced solid tumor such as melanoma, head and neck, liver or kidney cancer. The CDR3 spells CASSPLGSVNAQYF. CDR3 in DNA: TGTGCCAGCAGCCCTCTCGGATCAGTCAATGCCCAGTACTTC.